Listed below are T cell receptor beta chains from one sample, sequenced in a study of blood T cell repertoires in COVID-19. Sequencing used immunoSEQ multiplex PCR; TCRdb keeps in-frame clones, though not all of them. This table has about 110,000 clones, over 75% appearing once. The sequenced sample consisted of peripheral blood. These TCRs come from a middle-aged man with acute or convalescent COVID-19. CDR3s include the opening cysteine and the closing phenylalanine or tryptophan. The order of the fields is V gene, J gene, CDR3 protein.

TRBV5-1	TRBJ1-4	CASSLVGQGFEKLFF
TRBV4-1	TRBJ2-7	CASSRTPGGIYEQYF
TRBV13	TRBJ2-7	CASSHDRGRSYEQYF
TRBV6-5	TRBJ2-5	CASSPAGAQETQYF
TRBV6-6	TRBJ2-7	CASSLSLYEQYF
TRBV27	TRBJ2-2	CASSLRGTGGTNTGELFF
TRBV11-3	TRBJ2-7	CASSSLAGDYEQYF
TRBV10-3	TRBJ1-5	CAISRTGGQPQHF
TRBV7-3	TRBJ2-2	CASSIDGQGRTGELFF
TRBV5-1	TRBJ2-7	CASSLSSGPVNSYEQYF
TRBV9	TRBJ2-1	CASSGDFYNEQFF
TRBV12-3/TRBV12-4	TRBJ1-1	CASSPTGTAFF
TRBV6-5	TRBJ2-7	CASSYGDRDSVYEQYF
TRBV12-3/TRBV12-4	TRBJ1-4	CASSLNQVEKLFF
TRBV19	TRBJ2-2	CASKPPLADANTGELFF
TRBV10-3	TRBJ1-2	CAIKGQGRIYSGYTF
TRBV2	TRBJ2-1	CASSVSSFSGTSGYNEQFF
TRBV5-1	TRBJ2-3	CASRGLDEDTQYF
TRBV5-1	TRBJ1-2	CASSLAIRNYGYTF
TRBV6-1	TRBJ2-1	CASSESGGASYNEQFF
TRBV21-1	TRBJ2-1	CASSKDPGQKKQFF
TRBV19	TRBJ1-6	CASSPGTGESILNSPLHF
TRBV7-9	TRBJ2-7	CASSLTYEQYF